Detailed here is one T cell receptor (beta chain). Assignment of participants to cohorts was predicated upon participant-reported clinical history. This record belongs to a study of blood T cell repertoires in COVID-19. The germline V gene encodes CDR1 DFQATT and CDR2 SNEGSKA (reference sequence). V shed 3 bases and J 4 bases; nucleotides not matched to a gene: 5. This CDR3 has 14 amino acids. Method: immunoSEQ multiplex PCR; TCRdb's copy keeps in-frame clones and lacks some. This sample yields fewer than 400,000 clones, of which around 85% are seen a single time; 1.5% to 2% belongs to the top ten. The TCR originated in a woman aged 25 to 39 who had been exposed to COVID-19. Specimen: PBMCs or T cells enriched from blood (not recorded which). The chain has TRBV20-1 and TRBJ2-3; 9 bases agree with TRBD2. DNA of the CDR3: TGCAGTGCTAGTCTAGCGGGGAGGCCAGATACGCAGTATTTT. The encoded protein is CSASLAGRPDTQYF.